The source of this T cell receptor (beta chain) is a study of shared clonotypes between healthy human individuals (dated by TCRdb to the early 2020s). For the study in its entirety: A couple of women and a few men aged 18 to 49 years were included in the cohort. For each donor, three plates each were used for CD4 naive and CD4 memory, two plates were used for CD8 naive, and one plate was used for CD8 memory. To estimate repertoire size and how much clonotype sharing occurs between individuals, the study deeply sequenced the blood TCR repertoires of five healthy adults. Different laboratories and diverse techniques were used to prepare libraries and sequence TCR repertoires, to increase sequencing depth and limit assay-specific biases. Leukapheresis yielded between about 0.85 and 9.5 billion PBMCs per donor.

The donors were healthy, HIV-negative adults with no recently reported acute infections or vaccinations. All donors were Caucasian adults living in Nashville, Tennessee, USA. Magnetic negative selection was used to enrich CD4+ T cells, after which naive cells were positively selected on CD45RA and the negative fraction became the memory subset. Blood was obtained by leukapheresis, after which PBMCs were separated by Ficoll-Histopaque density gradient centrifugation and cryopreserved in liquid nitrogen vapor phase. Analytical flow cytometry was used to check the purity and quantity of every magnetically sorted T cell population. Genomic DNA was isolated from every sorted fraction and measured by UV absorbance on a Nanodrop 2000c. Study-wide conclusions, independent of this receptor: Compared with non-shared clonotypes, the clonotypes found in all four sorted-subset donors had higher generation probabilities. Pairwise subsampling indicated that sequencing depth was expected to affect the degree of clonotype sharing among donors. Even with the large sequencing depth, rarefaction of the sorted-subset datasets indicated that sequencing was incomplete. Estimated clonotype richness was generally larger for naive than for memory subsets. Because the study included only a small number of donors, the genetic and exposure-history diversity represented was limited. When four donors were compared, the shared fraction of clonotypes was around 5% for naive CD4, about 4% for naive CD8, more than 2% for memory CD4, and less than 0.5% for memory CD8. Sampling was restricted to blood, and TCR repertoires in tissues likely differ from the TCR repertoires found in blood.

The CDR3 runs 12 residues from the cysteine to the phenylalanine. Only the CDR3 part of the read is kept: 36 bases, read in frame from the first base. As encoded in the germline V gene, CDR1 is MNHNS while CDR2 is SASEGT. V is reduced by 4 bases and J by 11 bases, leaving a spacing of 14 bases between them. TCR CDR3 regions were amplified from genomic DNA by multiplex PCR using the deep immunoSEQ assay. For each cell subset, the extracted genomic DNA was distributed evenly across all wells of several immunoSEQ 96-well plates, and each plate served as one replicate. For sorted subsets, about 0.2 ug genomic DNA, equal to some 30,000 T cell genomes, was loaded into each replicate PCR. The purified libraries were quantified using a Qubit 3.0 fluorometer, sized with a Bioanalyzer 2100, and then quantified again using the KAPA Library Quantification kit. Every immunoSEQ 96-well plate was sequenced on a separate single-read 150-cycle Illumina NextSeq 550 flow cell. The authors' analysis ran thus. Because the immunoSEQ output held only junctional sequences and lacked quality scores, the filtering could not match the filtering applied to full-length reads. Sequences were annotated with PyIR, a Python wrapper for IgBLAST v1.9, using IMGT germline references to assign V/J genes and CDR3. Reads were filtered out if the reads had weak V/J assignments (E-value above 1e-6), no CDR3, stop codons, out-of-frame junctions, or ambiguous translated residues. V3J clonotypes were defined as sequences sharing the same inferred V gene, J gene, and CDR3 amino acid sequence. To compute the percentage overlap between repertoires, the number of shared unique clonotypes was divided by the size of the smaller repertoire. RTK rarefaction, the Chao1 estimator, and Recon v2.1 estimates of unobserved clonotypes were used to assess repertoire richness. Generation probabilities for all TCRbeta clonotypes obtained by the gDNA method from four donors were computed using OLGA. TCRdb retrieved this table from immuneACCESS and kept in-frame rearrangements only. Not all clones are present; in checked studies, unresolved V genes account for under half, and no reason is known for the remainder. V and J calls and clone size are those listed in that table; D and trimming were worked out from the DNA. This sample gives approximately 1,500,000 clones in total; approximately 97% of them show up just once. The leading ten clones occupy over 1% of the sample.

A remark on this clone: Its specific antigen is unknown. No qualities accompany the bases; no much larger clone lies one base away.

The sequence is built from TRBV6-1 and TRBJ1-1; no confident D gene assignment can be made. The sample was naive CD4+ T cells sorted from blood. Per the publication, the cell subset or site label means: CD45RA+ positively selected. The clonotype comes from a man under 40 in good health. The CDR3 corresponds to CASSASSWEAFF. The nucleotide sequence reads as follows: TGTGCCAGCAGTGCTTCGAGTTGGGAGGCTTTCTTT.